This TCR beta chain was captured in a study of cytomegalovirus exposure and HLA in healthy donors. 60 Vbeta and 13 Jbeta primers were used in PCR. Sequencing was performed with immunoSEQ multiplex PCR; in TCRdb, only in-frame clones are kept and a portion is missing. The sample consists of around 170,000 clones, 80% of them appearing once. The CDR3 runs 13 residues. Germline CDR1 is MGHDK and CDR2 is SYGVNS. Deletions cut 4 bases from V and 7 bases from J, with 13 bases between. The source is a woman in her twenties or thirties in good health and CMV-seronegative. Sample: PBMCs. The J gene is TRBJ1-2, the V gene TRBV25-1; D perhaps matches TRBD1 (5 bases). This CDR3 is CASSVNRLGGYTF. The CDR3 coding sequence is TGTGCCAGCAGTGTCAACAGGCTGGGTGGCTACACCTTC.